A single sample is the source of the 17 T cell receptor beta chains below, sequenced in a study of OX40 agonist ivuxolimab in advanced cancers. Some clones are missing from TCRdb's copy, which holds only in-frame ones; the method was immunoSEQ multiplex PCR. The data hold around 60,000 clones, with approximately 91% observed a single time. The sample consisted of CD4+ or CD8+ T cells sorted from blood, taken in a trial of the OX40 agonist ivuxolimab. The receptors shown here come from an adult with an advanced solid tumor such as melanoma, head and neck, liver or kidney cancer.

The chain carries TRBV10-1 and TRBJ1-4; D is ambiguous. The CDR3 has 17 amino acids. CDR1 and CDR2 (germline): WNHNN, SYGVQD (reference sequence). Deletions cut 2 bases from V and 0 bases from J, with 13 bases between. CDR3 protein: CASSENAGESTNEKLFF. The CDR3, as DNA: TGCGCCAGCAGTGAGAACGCAGGTGAGTCAACTAATGAAAAACTGTTTTTT.

The chain is built from TRBV18 and TRBJ2-2; a weak D match, TRBD2 (5 bases). Germline CDR1 KGHSH, CDR2 LQKENI. The CDR3 runs 16 residues. V was trimmed by 6 bases and J by 5 bases, leaving 19 bases between them. The CDR3 is CASSTSQPPGTGELFF. CDR3 nucleotide sequence: TGTGCCAGCTCGACCTCACAGCCGCCGGGGACCGGGGAGCTGTTTTTT.

The V call is TRBV6-5, the J call TRBJ2-7; D gene unclear. The V and J ends lost 9 bases and 3 bases respectively, with 12 bases between them. The CDR3 covers 12 residues. CDR1 and CDR2 (germline): MNHEY, SVGAGI. This CDR3 is CARLPPHYEQYF. Here the CDR3 DNA reads TGTGCCAGACTACCTCCCCACTACGAGCAGTACTTC.

This chain joins TRBV9 and TRBJ1-1; D may be TRBD1 (5 bases). CDR1 is SGDLS and CDR2 is YYNGEE in the germline V gene. This CDR3 has 14 amino acids. V shed 0 bases and J shed 8 bases, with 14 bases lying between them. The CDR3 DNA sequence: TGTGCCAGCAGCGTAGCTTTAGATCGGGGGGAAGCTTTCTTT. Its protein is CASSVALDRGEAFF.

V is TRBV7-2 and J is TRBJ1-5; possibly TRBD1 for D (5 bases). CDR1 and CDR2 from the germline V gene are SGHTA and FQGNSA. CDR3 length: 13 residues. The V gene lost 5 bases and the J gene lost 4 bases, with 9 bases spanning the gap. The CDR3 spells CASSLDTNQPQHF. CDR3 DNA sequence: TGTGCCAGCAGCCTGGACACGAATCAGCCCCAGCATTTT.

Comment on this clone: One end of the junction varies from germline; a read error may be responsible. The chain is built from TRBV30 and TRBJ2-2, with 7 bases that match TRBD2. Germline V gene data show CDR1 as GTSNPN and CDR2 as SVGIG (reference sequence). The CDR3 is 16 residues long. CDR3 residues: CAWSVMRRENAGELFF. The CDR3 DNA sequence: TGTGCCTGGAGTGTGATGCGGCGGGAGAACGCCGGGGAGCTGTTTTTT. The full variable domain, in which reference TRBV30 and TRBJ2-2 provide the parts outside the CDR3, is SQTIHQWPATLVQPVGSPLSLECTVEGTSNPNLYWYRQAAGRGLQLLFYSVGIGQISSEVPQNLSASRPQDRQFILSSKKLLLSDSGFYLCAWSVMRRENAGELFFGEGSRLTVL.

This chain links TRBV2 with TRBJ2-2; D unclear. Deletions cut 9 bases from V and 2 bases from J, with 10 bases between. There are 13 residues in the CDR3. Germline assignment: CDR1 SNHLY and CDR2 FYNNEI. CDR3 in amino acids: CASTDKNTGELFF. Here the CDR3 DNA reads TGTGCCAGTACCGATAAAAACACCGGGGAGCTGTTTTTT.

V gene TRBV30 combines with J gene TRBJ2-1; TRBD2 aligns across 11 bases. The CDR3 covers 15 residues. Germline loops: CDR1 GTSNPN, CDR2 SVGIG (reference sequence). V gave up 2 bases and J gave up 5 bases; unmatched junction bases: 5. The CDR3 DNA follows: TGTGCCTGGAGTCGTCCGACTAGCGGGAACAATGAGCAGTTCTTC. Residues: CAWSRPTSGNNEQFF.

The chain carries TRBV2 and TRBJ2-5; 12 nucleotides align to TRBD2. V lost 6 bases to trimming and J lost 2 bases; unmatched junction nucleotides: 7. The CDR3 covers 16 residues. Germline CDR1 and CDR2: SNHLY and FYNNEI. CDR3 sequence reads: CASRKGTSGRQETQYF. The CDR3 DNA follows: TGTGCCAGCAGGAAAGGGACTAGCGGGCGACAAGAGACCCAGTACTTC.

V usage is TRBV6-1 and J usage is TRBJ2-7; TRBD1 matches at 10 bases. Germline trimming cut 4 bases from V and 5 bases from J; bases unmatched to any gene: 5. This CDR3 region has 14 residues. CDR1 is MNHNS and CDR2 is SASEGT in the germline V gene. As DNA, the CDR3 is TGTGCCAGCAGTGGGGGACAGGGGACCCACGAGCAGTACTTC. This translates into CASSGGQGTHEQYF.

This chain links TRBV5-6 with TRBJ2-4, with 8 positions matching TRBD1. Germline CDR1 reads SGHDT; CDR2 reads YYEEEE. The length of the CDR3 is 15 residues. After removal of 4 bases from V and 0 bases from J, the junction contained 3 bases not matched to a gene. The CDR3 here is CASSQGAVAKNIQYF. CDR3 coding DNA: TGTGCCAGCAGCCAGGGGGCCGTAGCCAAAAACATTCAGTACTTC.

This chain uses TRBV4-2 with TRBJ1-2; TRBD1 might be the D (5 bases). V lost 4 bases and J lost 1, with 7 bases in between. Germline loops: CDR1 LGHNA, CDR2 YNFKEQ. The CDR3 spans 13 residues. The CDR3 bases are TGTGCCAGCAGCCGTGACAGTAACTATGGCTACACCTTC. Protein: CASSRDSNYGYTF.

This rearrangement joins TRBV10-2 to TRBJ1-2; unclear D gene. Deletions cut 2 bases from V and 2 bases from J, with 9 bases between. The CDR3 extends over 14 amino acids. CDR1 WSHSY and CDR2 SAAADI come from the germline V gene. CDR3 nucleotides: TGCGCCAGCAGTGAGGGAGGCAGGAACTATGGCTACACCTTC. Protein product: CASSEGGRNYGYTF.

The V call is TRBV27, the J call TRBJ2-1; 8 bases match TRBD1. After removal of 5 bases from V and 1 base from J, the junction contained 4 bases not matched to a gene. The CDR3 runs 15 residues. CDR1 is MNHEY, CDR2 SMNVEV, per germline (reference sequence). CDR3 residues: CASSMDRASYNEQFF. In DNA, the CDR3 is TGTGCCAGCAGTATGGACAGGGCTTCCTACAATGAGCAGTTCTTC.

The chain couples TRBV4-3 to TRBJ1-1, with D possibly TRBD1 on 5 matching bases. Per germline, CDR1 LGHNA and CDR2 YSLEER. The CDR3 runs 15 residues. Trimming took 6 bases from V and 3 from J, leaving 17 bases between them. CDR3 sequence: CASSRFGAGDTEAFF. The DNA of the CDR3 is TGCGCCAGCAGTAGGTTTGGGGCTGGGGACACTGAAGCTTTCTTT.

V is TRBV7-9 and J is TRBJ1-1; 8 bases agree with TRBD1. Germline lookup yields CDR1 SEHNR and CDR2 FQNEAQ (reference sequence). There are 15 residues in the CDR3. J gave up 3 bases and V 5 bases, and 8 bases lay outside the gene matches. The CDR3 is CASSLTGAVHTEAFF. DNA of the CDR3: TGTGCCAGCAGCCTGACAGGGGCCGTACACACTGAAGCTTTCTTT.

The CDR3 loop is CASSLGGAGGGTEAFF. CDR3 DNA sequence: TGTGCCAGCAGCTTAGGAGGGGCCGGGGGCGGCACTGAAGCTTTCTTT. The gene calls are TRBV7-2 and TRBJ1-1, with TRBD1 as a possible D gene (6 bases). The V and J ends lost 1 base and 4 bases respectively, with 16 bases between them. The CDR3 has 16 residues. Germline V gene data show CDR1 as SGHTA and CDR2 as FQGNSA.